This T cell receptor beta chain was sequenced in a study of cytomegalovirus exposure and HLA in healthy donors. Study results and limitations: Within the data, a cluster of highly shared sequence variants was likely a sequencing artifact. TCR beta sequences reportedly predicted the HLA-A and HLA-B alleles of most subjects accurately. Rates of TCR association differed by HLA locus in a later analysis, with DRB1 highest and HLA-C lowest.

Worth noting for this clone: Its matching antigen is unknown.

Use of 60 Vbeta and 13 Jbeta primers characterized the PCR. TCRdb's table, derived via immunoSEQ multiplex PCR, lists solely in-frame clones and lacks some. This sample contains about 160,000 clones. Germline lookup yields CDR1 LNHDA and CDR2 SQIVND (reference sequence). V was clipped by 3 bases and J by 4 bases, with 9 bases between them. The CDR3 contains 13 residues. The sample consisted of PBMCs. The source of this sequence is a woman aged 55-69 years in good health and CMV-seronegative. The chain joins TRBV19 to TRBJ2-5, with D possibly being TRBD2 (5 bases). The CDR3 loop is CASSIGGGETQYF. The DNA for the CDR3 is TGTGCCAGTAGTATTGGAGGCGGAGAGACCCAGTACTTC.